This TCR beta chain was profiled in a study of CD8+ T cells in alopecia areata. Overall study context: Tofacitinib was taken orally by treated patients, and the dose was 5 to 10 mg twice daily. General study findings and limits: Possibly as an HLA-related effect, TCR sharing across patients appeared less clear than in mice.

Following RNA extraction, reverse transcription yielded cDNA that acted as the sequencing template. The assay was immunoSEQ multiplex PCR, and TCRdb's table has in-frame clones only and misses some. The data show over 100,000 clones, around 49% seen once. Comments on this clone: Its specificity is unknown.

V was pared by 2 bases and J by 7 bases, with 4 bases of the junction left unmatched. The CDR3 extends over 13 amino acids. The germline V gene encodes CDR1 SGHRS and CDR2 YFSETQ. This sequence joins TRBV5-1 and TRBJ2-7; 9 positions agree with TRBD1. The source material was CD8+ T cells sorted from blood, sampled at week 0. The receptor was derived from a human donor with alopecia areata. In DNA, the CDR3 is TGCGCCAGCAGCTTCGGGACAGGGAGGGAGCAGTACTTC. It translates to CASSFGTGREQYF.